This T cell receptor beta chain was documented in a study of blood T cell repertoires in COVID-19. Study as a whole: Acute and convalescent COVID-19 specimens originated in the United States, Italy and Spain.

The CDR3 spans 13 residues. The V end lost 10 bases, the J end lost 5 bases, and 17 bases lay between the germline ends. Germline V gives CDR1 KGHSH, CDR2 LQKENI. Residents of 24 US areas, aged roughly 18 to 89 years, made up the participants. Participant-reported clinical history was the basis for cohort assignment. The repertoire was sequenced with immunoSEQ multiplex PCR; TCRdb's copy has only in-frame clones and lacks some. This sample carries about 300,000 clones, 90% of them seen once, and the ten largest clones take approximately 4%. The genes are TRBV18 and TRBJ1-1, with D hard to call. The sequence came from a woman aged 18-29 years with acute COVID-19. Source material: PBMCs or T cells enriched from blood (not recorded which). The CDR3 spells CATRGNFGTEAFF. CDR3 sequence (DNA): TGTGCCACCCGAGGGAACTTCGGAACTGAAGCTTTCTTT.